This T cell receptor (beta chain) appears in the sequencing data of a study of response to subunit inactivated influenza vaccine. This clonotype has just a few counts. CDR3 length equals 14 residues. V was pared by 1 base and J by 4 bases, with 0 bases of the junction left unmatched. MiXCR, applied by TCRdb to the RT-PCR reads, yields one record per CDR3 protein. Of 150,000 to 200,000 distinct CDR3 sequences detected, over 9.5% appear once; the ten largest clones hold 25% to 30%. These same data were also listed under a study on T cells expressing NK-cell markers. Per that study: 5'RACE template switching with UMIs generated TCR beta cDNA. Sorted CD3+CD56-NKG2C+, CD3+CD56+NKG2C+ and CD3+CD56+NKG2C- T cells supplied the TCR beta repertoires. HCMV serostatus: most of the eight sequenced donors positive, one negative. Among the experiments, several used an anti-gamma-delta TCR antibody to restrict sorting to alpha-beta TCR T cells.

This chain connects TRBV12-3 or TRBV12-4 to TRBJ2-2, with 7 nucleotides matching TRBD2. This TCR was sampled from a middle-aged man who received an inactivated influenza vaccine. The sequences come from CD8+ T cells sorted from PBMCs, collected about 11 days after vaccination. CDR3 loop: CASSLGTSTGELFF. CDR3 sequence (DNA): TGTGCCAGCAGTTTAGGGACTAGCACCGGGGAGCTGTTTTTT.